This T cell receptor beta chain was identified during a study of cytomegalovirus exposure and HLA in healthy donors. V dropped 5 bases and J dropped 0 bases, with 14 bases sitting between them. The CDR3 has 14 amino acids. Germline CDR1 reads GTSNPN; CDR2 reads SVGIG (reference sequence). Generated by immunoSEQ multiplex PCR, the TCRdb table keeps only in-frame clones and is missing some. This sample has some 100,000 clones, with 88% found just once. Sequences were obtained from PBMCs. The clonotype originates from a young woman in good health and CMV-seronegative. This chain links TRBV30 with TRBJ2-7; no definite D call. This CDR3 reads CAWGLGSLSYEQYF. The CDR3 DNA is TGTGCCTGGGGGTTGGGCAGTCTCTCCTACGAGCAGTACTTC.